The 30 T cell receptor beta chains below come from one sample, sequenced in a study of CD8 T cells in ankylosing spondylitis. A single record per CDR3 protein comes from TCRdb applying MiXCR to the 5' RACE reads. The sample includes some 130,000 distinct CDR3 sequences, more than 9.5% seen only once; the top ten take about 4%. Sample: blood, either unsorted or a sorted T cell fraction (not recorded which). The receptors here all came from a female donor with ankylosing spondylitis or in good health (not recorded which).

The table lists this clonotype with many counts. The chain employs TRBV7-8 and TRBJ2-1; possible D gene TRBD1, 5 bases. The CDR3 totals 14 residues. Trimming removed 0 bases from V and 2 bases from J, with 5 bases in between. Germline CDR1 is SGHVS and CDR2 is FQNEAQ. The chain's CDR3 is CASSLAGPYNEQFF. The DNA of the CDR3 is TGTGCCAGCAGCTTAGCGGGGCCCTACAATGAGCAGTTCTTC.

The chain uses TRBV20-1 and TRBJ1-5; D unclear. The V and J ends lost 3 bases and 0 bases respectively, with 15 bases between them. The CDR3 covers 16 residues. CDR1 is DFQATT and CDR2 is SNEGSKA in the germline V gene (reference sequence). CDR3: CSARAPPAYSNQPQHF. The CDR3 DNA reads TGCAGTGCTAGGGCACCCCCGGCTTATAGCAATCAGCCCCAGCATTTT.

The chain joins TRBV6-1 to TRBJ2-4; the match to TRBD2 covers 15 bases. Germline-derived CDR1 and CDR2 are MNHNS and SASEGT. The CDR3 is 17 residues long. The V gene end was trimmed by 6 bases and the J gene end by 3 bases; junction bases not matched to a gene: 6. CDR3 in amino acids: CASSPRGLAGGKNIQYF. The CDR3 DNA sequence: TGTGCCAGCAGCCCTCGGGGACTAGCGGGAGGCAAAAACATTCAGTACTTC.

The chain combines TRBV12-3 or TRBV12-4 with TRBJ1-4; 7 bases line up with TRBD1. V lost 5 bases, J lost 8 bases, and 8 bases stayed unmatched. This CDR3 has 14 residues. The DNA of the CDR3 is TGTGCCAGCAGTACTCAGGGGGGGGAAGAAAAACTGTTTTTT. It codes for CASSTQGGEEKLFF.

A remark on this clonotype: Since a much larger clone is just one base distant, this may be a read error. V and J are TRBV5-5 and TRBJ1-1; a weak D match, TRBD1 (5 bases). Germline-derived CDR1 and CDR2 are SGHKS and YYEKEE (reference sequence). The CDR3 contains 14 residues. The CDR3 here is CARSFSGRDTEVFF. The CDR3 DNA reads TGTGCCAGGAGCTTTTCGGGGCGAGATACTGAAGTTTTCTTT.

In this sample, this clonotype turned up many times. The chain employs TRBV12-3 or TRBV12-4 and TRBJ1-5, with D perhaps TRBD1 (5 bases). The V end was cut by 6 bases, the J end by 5 bases, with 11 bases between. The CDR3 totals 13 residues. In DNA, the CDR3 is TGTGCCAGCAGCCAGGGAAACGATCAGCCCCAGCATTTT. This codes for CASSQGNDQPQHF.

This clonotype was detected many times. CDR3 residues: CASSDLMNTEAFF. In DNA form, the CDR3 reads TGTGCCAGCAGTGATCTTATGAACACTGAAGCTTTCTTT. The chain recombines TRBV6-1 with TRBJ1-1, with no clear D. V was shortened by 3 bases and J by 0 bases, with 5 bases between the two germline ends. Germline loops: CDR1 MNHNS, CDR2 SASEGT. CDR3 length equals 13 residues.

This clonotype was observed at least ten times. V is TRBV5-1 and J is TRBJ1-5; 7 positions agree with TRBD1. The length of the CDR3 is 15 residues. The junction had 6 bases not matched to a gene; V was cut back by 4 bases and J by 2 bases. Germline CDR1 and CDR2: SGHRS and YFSETQ. The CDR3 DNA sequence: TGCGCCAGCAGCCCTCGGGACAGTCGCAATCAGCCCCAGCATTTT. Translation gives CASSPRDSRNQPQHF.

This clonotype occurred many times. The chain employs TRBV19 and TRBJ1-2; D not resolved. Germline CDR1 LNHDA, CDR2 SQIVND (reference sequence). The CDR3 is made up of 11 amino acids. V was shortened by 4 bases and J by 5 bases, with 5 bases between the two germline ends. The CDR3 sequence is CASSTGYGYTF. DNA of the CDR3: TGTGCCAGTAGTACGGGGTATGGCTACACCTTC.

This clonotype showed up just once. This chain links TRBV5-1 with TRBJ1-5, with D perhaps matching TRBD1 (5 bases). The CDR3 covers 15 residues. The V end was cut by 9 bases, the J end by 5 bases, with 21 bases between. Per germline, CDR1 SGHRS and CDR2 YFSETQ. CDR3 sequence (DNA): TGCGCCATCAGGGTGGGGCCCATGGAACATCAGCCCCAGCATTTT. It encodes CAIRVGPMEHQPQHF.

This clonotype showed up many times. This CDR3 is CASSLGTSGGTYNEQFF. In nucleotides, the CDR3 is TGTGCCAGCAGCTTGGGGACTAGCGGGGGGACCTACAATGAGCAGTTCTTC. The V and J genes are TRBV7-9 and TRBJ2-1, with 15 bases fitting TRBD2. CDR1 is SEHNR, CDR2 FQNEAQ, per germline (reference sequence). V lost 3 bases and J lost 2; bases outside the gene matches: 2. This CDR3 has 17 residues.

This clonotype occurred many times. The chain couples TRBV29-1 to TRBJ2-1, with D perhaps matching TRBD2 (5 bases). The CDR3 spans 14 residues. The germline gives CDR1 SQVTM, CDR2 ANQGSEA. V gave up 4 bases and J gave up 0 bases, with 10 bases separating them. The CDR3 DNA reads as TGCAGCGTTGTTCCGGGGAACTCCTACAATGAGCAGTTCTTC. This translates into CSVVPGNSYNEQFF.

The chain is built from TRBV28 and TRBJ1-3; D unresolved. V was clipped by 5 bases and J by 4 bases, with 6 bases between them. CDR1 MDHEN and CDR2 SYDVKM come from the germline V gene. The CDR3 consists of 12 residues. This CDR3 is CASSALGNTIYF. CDR3 coding DNA: TGTGCCAGCAGTGCATTAGGAAACACCATATATTTT.

In its sample, this clonotype was seen many times. This chain connects TRBV5-1 to TRBJ1-5, with 8 bases matching TRBD1. Germline CDR1 and CDR2: SGHRS and YFSETQ. With V trimmed by 2 bases and J by 5 bases, 6 bases remained unmatched. This CDR3 comprises 15 residues. This CDR3 reads CASSFQGARDQPQHF. The CDR3 nucleotides are TGCGCCAGCAGCTTCCAGGGGGCGCGCGATCAGCCCCAGCATTTT.

This sequence joins TRBV28 and TRBJ1-4, with D perhaps TRBD1 (5 bases). CDR1 and CDR2 (germline): MDHEN, SYDVKM. Trimming cost V 3 bases and J 0 bases, with 8 bases left between them. This CDR3 spans 15 amino acids. CDR3 region: CASSFARATNEKLFF. Written as DNA, the CDR3 is TGTGCCAGCAGTTTTGCCAGGGCAACTAATGAAAAACTGTTTTTT.

This chain links TRBV5-1 with TRBJ2-2; D call uncertain. V shed 1 base and J shed 7 bases, with 11 bases lying between them. Germline V CDR1 and CDR2: SGHRS, YFSETQ. There are 14 residues in the CDR3. This chain's CDR3 is CASSLFREDGELFF. As DNA, the CDR3 is TGCGCCAGCAGCTTGTTTAGGGAAGACGGGGAGCTGTTTTTT.

On this clonotype: A much larger clone differs from this one at a single base, so this may be a read error. It is likely a read error, because the conserved phenylalanine at the end of the CDR3 is missing. The chain uses TRBV7-6 and TRBJ2-1; D is uncertain. V shed 6 bases and J shed 7 bases, with 7 bases lying between them. The CDR3 is 11 amino acids. CDR1 and CDR2 (germline): SGHVS, FNYEAQ. CDR3 region: CASRETNEQFS. CDR3 in DNA: TGTGCCAGCAGAGAGACTAATGAGCAGTTCTCC.

This clonotype has at least ten counts. This sequence joins TRBV5-1 and TRBJ1-2; no reliable D call. The CDR3 covers 15 residues. V lost 0 bases and J lost 4, with 13 bases in between. Germline loops: CDR1 SGHRS, CDR2 YFSETQ. CDR3 sequence reads: CASSLDGEVGYGYTF. DNA of the CDR3: TGCGCCAGCAGCTTGGATGGGGAAGTAGGCTATGGCTACACCTTC.

This clonotype came up many times. The gene calls are TRBV12-3 or TRBV12-4 and TRBJ2-7, with 9 bases matching TRBD1. CDR3 length: 13 residues. The V gene end was trimmed by 8 bases and the J gene end by 0 bases; junction bases not matched to a gene: 2. In nucleotides, the CDR3 is TGTGCCAGCGGACAGGGGACCTCCTACGAGCAGTACTTC. Translating it yields CASGQGTSYEQYF.

This clonotype appeared many times. The chain recombines TRBV29-1 with TRBJ2-3; no firm D call. CDR1 and CDR2 from the germline V gene are SQVTM and ANQGSEA. This CDR3 comprises 15 residues. V lost 5 bases to trimming and J lost 2 bases, with 17 bases between them. CDR3 sequence reads: CSVCSGVPPTDTQYF. The CDR3 DNA reads TGCAGCGTTTGTAGTGGGGTGCCGCCCACAGATACGCAGTATTTT.

This clonotype was detected many times. The chain combines TRBV6-5 with TRBJ2-3, with D unclear. The CDR3 extends over 15 amino acids. In germline, CDR1 is MNHEY, CDR2 SVGAGI. V shed 0 bases and J shed 6 bases, with 13 bases lying between them. Here the CDR3 reads CASSYSLRPPDTQYF. CDR3 coding DNA: TGTGCCAGCAGTTACTCTCTACGACCTCCGGATACGCAGTATTTT.

This clonotype has at least ten counts. This chain joins TRBV11-2 and TRBJ2-1; tentatively, D is TRBD2 (6 bases). The germline CDR1 and CDR2 sequences are SGHAT and FQNNGV. Trimming pared 2 bases from V and 6 bases from J, leaving 17 bases between. This CDR3 is built from 16 residues. The CDR3 region is CASSLPIVAAGNEQFF. CDR3 DNA: TGTGCCAGCAGCTTACCCATAGTAGCGGCTGGCAATGAGCAGTTCTTC.

This clonotype was seen ten or more times. The V gene is TRBV7-6, the J gene TRBJ2-2; a weak D match, TRBD1 (5 bases). With 5 bases removed from V and 2 bases from J, the gap between germline ends came to 15 bases. Germline CDR1 and CDR2: SGHVS and FNYEAQ. CDR3 length equals 16 residues. The CDR3 DNA follows: TGTGCCAGCAGCGTACTCCCCGACAGAAACACCGGGGAGCTGTTTTTT. It translates to CASSVLPDRNTGELFF.

The table lists this clonotype with many counts. The rearrangement links TRBV10-3 to TRBJ2-3; 11 bases are a match to TRBD2. Trimming removed 5 bases from V and 2 bases from J; junction bases left unmatched: 6. CDR1 and CDR2 from the germline V gene are ENHRY and SYGVKD. The CDR3 is 16 amino acids. Here the CDR3 reads CAISKTSGDFTDTQYF. CDR3 in DNA: TGTGCCATCAGTAAGACTAGCGGGGACTTCACAGATACGCAGTATTTT.

The sample holds many counts of this clonotype. The chain combines TRBV20-1 with TRBJ2-2; tentative D call: TRBD2 (6 bases). CDR1 and CDR2 from the germline V gene are DFQATT and SNEGSKA (reference sequence). Trimming removed 8 bases at V and 0 bases at J, with 10 bases between. The CDR3 has 13 amino acids. This CDR3 reads CSTRGSNTGELFF. The DNA of the CDR3 is TGCAGTACTCGGGGGTCGAACACCGGGGAGCTGTTTTTT.

This clonotype was counted ten times or more. The rearrangement uses TRBV2 and TRBJ2-1; 7 bases agree with TRBD1. Unmatched junction bases numbered 9, after V lost 7 bases and J lost 3 bases. CDR3 size: 15 residues. The V gene's germline CDR1 is SNHLY and CDR2 FYNNEI. The CDR3 sequence is CASTSQGIVYNEQFF. In DNA, the CDR3 is TGTGCCAGCACCTCACAGGGGATCGTCTACAATGAGCAGTTCTTC.

In this sample, this clonotype turned up a few times. The CDR3 DNA reads as TGTGCCAGCTCAACTGCAGGGGGCACTGAAGCTTTCTTT. It codes for CASSTAGGTEAFF. The chain employs TRBV18 and TRBJ1-1; 7 nucleotides agree with TRBD1. V dropped 5 bases and J dropped 4; count of bases not matched to a gene: 4. Germline CDR1 is KGHSH and CDR2 is LQKENI. This CDR3 is built from 13 residues. Variable domain in full (rest from reference TRBV18 and TRBJ1-1): NAGVMQNPRHLVRRRGQEARLRCSPMKGHSHVYWYRQLPEEGLKFMVYLQKENIIDESGMPKERFSAEFPKEGPSILRIQQVVRGDSAAYFCASSTAGGTEAFFGQGTRLTVV.

This clonotype was detected ten times or more. The genes are TRBV7-9 and TRBJ1-2; D is perhaps TRBD1 (6 bases). Germline CDR1 is SEHNR and CDR2 is FQNEAQ (reference sequence). The CDR3 spans 13 residues. V was clipped by 4 bases and J by 3 bases, with 9 bases between them. The CDR3 DNA reads TGTGCCAGCAGCTCAGGGGTGGACTATGGCTACACCTTC. Translation: CASSSGVDYGYTF. The variable domain in full, with the rest retrieved from reference TRBV7-9 and TRBJ1-2, is DTGVSQNPRHKITKRGQNVTFRCDPISEHNRLYWYRQTLGQGPEFLTYFQNEAQLEKSRLLSDRFSAERPKGSFSTLEIQRTEQGDSAMYLCASSSGVDYGYTFGSGTRLTVV.

This clonotype showed up many times. The V gene is TRBV5-8, the J gene TRBJ2-1; the D gene is possibly TRBD1 (6 bases). Trimming shortened V by 9 bases and J by 6 bases, and 16 bases separated the two germline ends. Germline loops: CDR1 SGHTS, CDR2 YDEGEE. The CDR3 contains 13 residues. CDR3 in amino acids: CATREQGSNEQFF. The CDR3 DNA is TGTGCCACCAGAGAACAGGGTTCCAATGAGCAGTTCTTC. The complete variable domain, with remaining parts taken from reference TRBV5-8 and TRBJ2-1, reads EAGVTQSPTHLIKTRGQQATLRCSPISGHTSVYWYQQALGLGLQFLLWYDEGEERNRGNFPPRFSGRQFPNYSSELNVNALELEDSALYLCATREQGSNEQFFGPGTRLTVL.

In its sample, this clonotype was seen many times. This chain uses TRBV5-1 with TRBJ2-3, with D unresolved. Trimming left V 4 bases short and J 2 bases short, with 8 bases between. Germline CDR1 SGHRS, CDR2 YFSETQ. The CDR3 loop spans 13 amino acids. The CDR3 here is CASSILTTDTQYF. The CDR3 DNA is TGCGCCAGCAGCATCCTGACCACAGATACGCAGTATTTT. Complete variable domain (other parts from reference TRBV5-1 and TRBJ2-3): KAGVTQTPRYLIKTRGQQVTLSCSPISGHRSVSWYQQTPGQGLQFLFEYFSETQRNKGNFPGRFSGRQFSNSRSEMNVSTLELGDSALYLCASSILTTDTQYFGPGTRLTVL.